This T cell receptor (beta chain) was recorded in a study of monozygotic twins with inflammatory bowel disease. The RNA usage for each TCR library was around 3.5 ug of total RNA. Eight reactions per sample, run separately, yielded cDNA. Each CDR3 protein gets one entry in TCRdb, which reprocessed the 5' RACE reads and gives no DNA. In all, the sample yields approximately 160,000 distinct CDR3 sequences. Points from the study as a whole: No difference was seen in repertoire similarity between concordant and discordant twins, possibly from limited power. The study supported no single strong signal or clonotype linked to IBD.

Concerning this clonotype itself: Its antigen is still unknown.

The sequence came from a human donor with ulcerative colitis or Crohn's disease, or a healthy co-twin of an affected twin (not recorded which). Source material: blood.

The CDR3 sequence: CASSSLGREDTEAFF. The V and J genes are TRBV5-1 and TRBJ1-1; TCRdb's D call of TRBD1 is untestable without DNA. The length of the CDR3 is 15 residues. The germline CDR1 and CDR2 sequences are SGHRS and YFSETQ. Based on the CDR3 plus reference TRBV5-1 and TRBJ1-1, the full variable domain is KAGVTQTPRYLIKTRGQQVTLSCSPISGHRSVSWYQQTPGQGLQFLFEYFSETQRNKGNFPGRFSGRQFSNSRSEMNVSTLELGDSALYLCASSSLGREDTEAFFGQGTRLTVV.